This is a list of T cell receptor beta chains from one sample in a study of blood T cell repertoires in COVID-19. Measured with immunoSEQ multiplex PCR; TCRdb has only the in-frame clones, and not every one. The sample holds a few hundred thousand clones, around 90% seen once. Sequenced material: peripheral blood. Every receptor here comes from a woman aged 40-49 years who had recovered from COVID-19. CDR3s leave out the opening cysteine and the closing phenylalanine or tryptophan. Not every row has a clone size; where given, it reads once, few, many or a size class.

v_call	j_call	clone_size	cdr3_aa
TRBV2	TRBJ2-5	NA	ASSEPSRATVETQY
TRBV2	TRBJ2-5	NA	ASSKQGLAQETQY
TRBV7-9	TRBJ1-5	NA	ASSLGGAGQPQH
TRBV4-1	TRBJ2-1	NA	ASSQGSGSLF
TRBV19	TRBJ2-1	many	ASSLLAGVRGVNEQF
TRBV29-1	TRBJ2-7	NA	SVEGTLNYEQY
TRBV5-5	TRBJ1-1	NA	ASTQGPRGGEAF
TRBV5-6	TRBJ2-5	NA	ASSFGGAQY
TRBV19	TRBJ1-2	NA	ASSVVGQGTLGYGYT
TRBV7-2	TRBJ2-5	NA	ASSQTGGGVGTQY
TRBV7-8	TRBJ2-7	once	ASSSRFEQY
TRBV5-1	TRBJ2-5	NA	ASSFATVQETQY
TRBV7-2	TRBJ2-3	NA	ASSLGVSGARTDTQY
TRBV11-2	TRBJ1-4	NA	ASSLERQGKPS
TRBV27	TRBJ2-1	NA	ASSLEGTRPYNEQF
TRBV11-3	TRBJ2-1	NA	ASGAGPGGQF
TRBV30	TRBJ1-3	NA	AWSVPPGTIY
TRBV19	TRBJ1-5	NA	ASSNPVGTGREH
TRBV4-2	TRBJ2-7	NA	ASSPGVSYEQY
TRBV9	TRBJ2-3	NA	ASSVGWGAASTDTQY
TRBV4-3	TRBJ2-5	NA	ASSQDGSGRGETQY
TRBV29-1	TRBJ1-2	NA	SVEHRGSYGYT
TRBV5-4	TRBJ1-1	NA	ASSSPPGGGGDTEAF
TRBV7-3	TRBJ2-3	once	ASSPLSGRSTDTQY
TRBV27	TRBJ1-2	NA	ASSSPDRPWYGYT
TRBV5-8	TRBJ2-1	NA	ASSQDSLNEQF
TRBV5-4	TRBJ2-1	NA	ASSPPLAGGPWL
TRBV19	TRBJ2-7	NA	ASSPTGFEYEQY
TRBV5-4	TRBJ2-1	once	ASSFSGSGGEQF
TRBV7-2	TRBJ2-2	NA	ASSLTLTSGTWELF
TRBV7-2	TRBJ1-3	NA	ASSLQGQGGNTIY
TRBV7-9	TRBJ1-6	few	ASSFGQGYNSPLH
TRBV6-7	TRBJ1-1	NA	ASSQRTGPGYTEAF
TRBV5-1	TRBJ2-1	NA	ASSLPGHSSYNEQF
TRBV6-2/TRBV6-3	TRBJ1-2	NA	ASSIPGSGYT
TRBV5-4	TRBJ2-1	NA	ASSSVSAGVSGQF
TRBV6-5	TRBJ1-2	NA	ATGDRGYGYT
TRBV25-1	TRBJ1-5	NA	ASSGIGGNQPQH
TRBV5-5	TRBJ1-3	NA	ASSWRPSSGNTIY